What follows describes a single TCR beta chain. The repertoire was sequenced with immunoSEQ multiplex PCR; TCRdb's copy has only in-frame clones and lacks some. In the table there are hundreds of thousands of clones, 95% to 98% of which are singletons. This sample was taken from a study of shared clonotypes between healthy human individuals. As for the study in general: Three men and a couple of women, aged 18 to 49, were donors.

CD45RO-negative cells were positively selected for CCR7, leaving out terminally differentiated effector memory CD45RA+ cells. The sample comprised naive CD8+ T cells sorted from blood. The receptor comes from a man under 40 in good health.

As DNA, the CDR3 is TGCAGCGTTGGGACCACTGAAGCTTTCTTT. The encoded protein is CSVGTTEAFF. This chain links TRBV29-1 with TRBJ1-1; D ambiguous. The CDR3 loop spans 10 amino acids. Germline CDR1 is SQVTM and CDR2 is ANQGSEA. Trimming stripped 4 bases from V and 4 bases from J, with 4 bases between.